A selection of T cell receptor beta chains follows, all from one sample in a study of T cell responses to AZD1222 COVID-19 vaccine. Only in-frame clones appear in the TCRdb table, and some are missing; sequencing was by immunoSEQ multiplex PCR. The sample consists of 100,000 to 150,000 clones, more than 70% of them appearing once. The source was peripheral blood, collected on day 0 of AZD1222 vaccination. All receptors come from an adult in good health. Each CDR3 is given with its conserved first and last residue. D genes are given only for firm matches. Not all rows give a size; the values are once, few, many and, for expanded clones, a class.

once,-,TRBV19,TRBJ2-1,TGTGCCAGTAGTACCACCGGGACCGTATCCTACAATGAGCAGTTCTTC,CASSTTGTVSYNEQFF
once,-,TRBV28,TRBJ2-1,TGTGCCAGCACGGCAGGGGTATATGCTGAGCAGTTCTTC,CASTAGVYAEQFF
-,TRBD1,TRBV5-1,TRBJ1-4,TGCGCCAGCAGCGAGGGACAGGGATACGGAAAACTGTTTTTT,CASSEGQGYGKLFF
-,TRBD1,TRBV6-5,TRBJ2-3,TGTGCCAGCAAAATGGGGACAGGGGGCCCAGATACGCAGTATTTT,CASKMGTGGPDTQYF
-,-,TRBV6-5,TRBJ2-2,TGTGCCAGCAGCCGCGACACAGTCACCGGGGAGCTGTTTTTT,CASSRDTVTGELFF
-,TRBD1,TRBV6-6,TRBJ1-4,TGTGCCAGCAGTTCGAGAGGGCAGGGGGCGGGAAAACTGTTTTTT,CASSSRGQGAGKLFF
-,-,TRBV24-1,TRBJ1-1,TGTGCCACCAGCCCCAGGAGAACCAACACTGAAGCTTTCTTT,CATSPRRTNTEAFF
-,-,TRBV7-9,TRBJ2-5,TGTGCCAGCAGCCCCGTTCCGGGATCGAGACAAGAGACCCAGTACTTC,CASSPVPGSRQETQYF
-,TRBD1,TRBV10-3,TRBJ1-1,TGTGCCATCAGTGCCTGGCAGGGGGTTTCTGAAGCTTTCTTT,CAISAWQGVSEAFF
once,TRBD2,TRBV7-2,TRBJ2-3,TGTGCCAGCAGCTCTAGCGGGGGGGCCATAGATACGCAGTATTTT,CASSSSGGAIDTQYF
-,TRBD2,TRBV4-2,TRBJ2-2,TGTGCCAGCAGCCAAGGTAGCGGGGGAGCCAGCGGGGAGCTGTTTTTT,CASSQGSGGASGELFF
-,TRBD1,TRBV5-8,TRBJ2-3,TGTGCCAGCAGCTGGGCCCGGGACAGGGTGTCAACTGTGGATACGCAGTATTTT,CASSWARDRVSTVDTQYF
-,TRBD1,TRBV7-9,TRBJ1-1,TGTGCCAGCAGGCAGGGGGCGCCGGGCACTGAAGCTTTCTTT,CASRQGAPGTEAFF
-,-,TRBV30,TRBJ2-1,TGTGCCCACAGCCAGGGGAGCTCCTACAATGAGCAGTTCTTC,CAHSQGSSYNEQFF
few,-,TRBV29-1,TRBJ2-2,TGCAGCGTTGTTCGGGGGACCGGGGAGCTGTTTTTT,CSVVRGTGELFF
-,TRBD1,TRBV9,TRBJ2-7,TGTGCCAGCAGCGAGTGGGGACAGTCACGCGACGAGCAGTACTTC,CASSEWGQSRDEQYF
-,TRBD2,TRBV30,TRBJ2-5,TGTGCCTGGAAAACTAAGCGGGAAAAAGAGACCCAGTACTTC,CAWKTKREKETQYF
-,TRBD1,TRBV6-5,TRBJ1-4,TGTGCCAGCATCAGGGACAGTTCTAATGAAAAACTGTTTTTT,CASIRDSSNEKLFF
-,TRBD2,TRBV3-1/TRBV3-2,TRBJ2-7,TGTGCCAGCAGCCTAGAGGGAGGGATATACGAGCAGTACTTC,CASSLEGGIYEQYF
few,TRBD1,TRBV7-9,TRBJ1-2,TGTGCCAGCAGCTTAGCGAAGTCCGGGACAGGGCTACGTGGCTACACCTTC,CASSLAKSGTGLRGYTF
-,TRBD1,TRBV11-2,TRBJ2-7,TGTGCCAGCAGCTATCCGGGACAGGGCTACGAGCAGTACTTC,CASSYPGQGYEQYF
once,-,TRBV6-5,TRBJ1-1,TGTGCCAGCAGTTATATAGAAGACGGGGCGGCTTTCTTT,CASSYIEDGAAFF
-,-,TRBV10-1,TRBJ2-2,TGCGCCAGCAGTGAGTGGATGGGGGCAGGTGGAACCGGGGAGCTGTTTTTT,CASSEWMGAGGTGELFF
-,-,TRBV19,TRBJ1-5,TGTGCCAGTAGTATCCCCGCTGGGGGGAGCAATCAGCCCCAGCATTTT,CASSIPAGGSNQPQHF
-,-,TRBV7-2,TRBJ2-7,TGTGCCAGCAGCCCCTATTTGAGCACCCAGCAGTACTTC,CASSPYLSTQQYF
-,TRBD1,TRBV30,TRBJ1-1,TGTGCCTGGAGACGACAGGGGAACACTGAAGCTTTCTTT,CAWRRQGNTEAFF
once,-,TRBV6-5,TRBJ2-7,TGTGCCAGCAGTTACGTAGGAGGGGACTACGAGCAGTACTTC,CASSYVGGDYEQYF
once,-,TRBV5-5,TRBJ2-7,TGTGCCAGCAGCTTGGGGACAGTTTCCTACGAGCAGTACTTC,CASSLGTVSYEQYF
few,-,TRBV7-9,TRBJ2-7,TGTGCCAGCAGCGGCCGGGACCCCCTACTTTGG,CASSGRDPLLW
-,TRBD2,TRBV5-1,TRBJ2-2,TGCGCCAGCAGCTTGGAGGGAGGGGTGAACACCGGGGAGCTGTTTTTT,CASSLEGGVNTGELFF
few,TRBD1,TRBV27,TRBJ1-5,TGTGCCAGCAGACAGACAGGGGGCAATCAGCCCCAGCATTTT,CASRQTGGNQPQHF